What follows are 17 T cell receptor beta chains derived from one specimen sequenced in a study of blood T cell repertoires in COVID-19. This table comes from immunoSEQ multiplex PCR, and its TCRdb copy is limited to in-frame clones, with some not included. The sample lists 100,000 to 150,000 clones, 88% occurring once. Sequencing was carried out using peripheral blood. These receptor sequences come from a woman of 80 years or more with acute or convalescent COVID-19.

The chain carries TRBV2 and TRBJ1-2; TRBD1 might be the D (5 bases). V lost 6 bases to trimming and J lost 4 bases, with 12 bases between them. This CDR3 is built from 13 residues. CDR1 and CDR2 (germline): SNHLY, FYNNEI. CDR3 nucleotide sequence: TGTGCCAGCAGCAATTTTGACAGCTATGGCTACACCTTC. Translating gives CASSNFDSYGYTF. The full variable domain, in which reference TRBV2 and TRBJ1-2 provide the parts outside the CDR3, is EPEVTQTPSHQVTQMGQEVILRCVPISNHLYFYWYRQILGQKVEFLVSFYNNEISEKSEIFDDQFSVERPDGSNFTLKIRSTKLEDSAMYFCASSNFDSYGYTFGSGTRLTVV.

The J gene is TRBJ1-2, the V gene TRBV19, with 10 bases fitting TRBD1. The length of the CDR3 is 13 residues. Germline V lookup: CDR1 LNHDA, CDR2 SQIVND (reference sequence). V was clipped by 4 bases and J by 7 bases; unmatched bases: 3. The CDR3 spells CASSKGQGLGYTF. CDR3 coding DNA: TGTGCCAGTAGTAAGGGACAGGGGCTTGGCTACACCTTC.

The V and J genes are TRBV4-1 and TRBJ2-1; D is possibly TRBD2 (5 bases). The CDR3 has 16 residues. The germline V gene has CDR1 MGHRA and CDR2 YSYEKL. V shed 4 bases and J shed 5 bases, with 18 bases lying between them. CDR3 protein: CASSRPPAEVHNEQFF. CDR3 DNA sequence: TGCGCCAGCAGCCGACCTCCAGCGGAGGTGCACAATGAGCAGTTCTTC.

J is TRBJ1-2 and V is TRBV6-2 or TRBV6-3, with a possible D match to TRBD1 (5 bases). From germline, CDR1 is MNHEY and CDR2 SVGEGT. The CDR3 consists of 16 residues. V shed 2 bases and J shed 2 bases, with 15 bases lying between them. CDR3 protein: CASSYRMRSGNYGYTF. The CDR3 DNA follows: TGTGCCAGCAGTTACAGAATGAGATCAGGGAACTATGGCTACACCTTC.

V usage is TRBV6-5 and J usage is TRBJ1-3, with D possibly matching TRBD1 (6 bases). Germline CDR1 is MNHEY and CDR2 is SVGAGI. The V end was cut by 6 bases, the J end by 9 bases, with 15 bases between. CDR3 length: 13 amino acids. The CDR3 region is CASRQDRLSTIYF. CDR3 in DNA: TGTGCCAGCAGACAAGACAGGTTAAGCACCATATATTTT.

This clone was counted between two and nine times. The chain recombines TRBV6-2 or TRBV6-3 with TRBJ1-5, with 7 nucleotides matching TRBD1. Trimming removed 2 bases from V and 5 bases from J; junction bases left unmatched: 3. Germline CDR1 MNHEY, CDR2 SVGEGT. This CDR3 spans 14 amino acids. CDR3 in DNA: TGTGCCAGCAGTTACGGGCAGGGGGATCAGCCCCAGCATTTT. Translating it yields CASSYGQGDQPQHF.

V and J are TRBV7-9 and TRBJ1-2, with D unclear. Per germline, CDR1 SEHNR and CDR2 FQNEAQ (reference sequence). Between the trimmed V and J ends, which lost 5 bases and 5 bases, there was a span of 9 bases. The CDR3 extends over 12 amino acids. DNA of the CDR3: TGTGCCAGCAGCAACAGAGTTTATGGCTACACCTTC. Translating gives CASSNRVYGYTF.

This chain links TRBV4-1 with TRBJ2-6, with D maybe TRBD1 (6 bases). This CDR3 has 20 residues. Trimming stripped 0 bases from V and 0 bases from J, with 18 bases between. Per the germline V gene, CDR1 is MGHRA and CDR2 is YSYEKL. This CDR3 is CASSQEGRRQANSGANVLTF. The CDR3 DNA sequence: TGCGCCAGCAGCCAAGAAGGCCGGCGACAGGCAAACTCTGGGGCCAACGTCCTGACTTTC.

The CDR3 region is CASTDRTYGYTF. In DNA form, the CDR3 reads TGTGCCAGCACGGACAGGACCTATGGCTACACCTTC. The chain uses TRBV12-3 or TRBV12-4 and TRBJ1-2, with 7 bases identical to TRBD1. This CDR3 is 12 amino acids long. The trim removed 7 bases at V and 4 bases at J, leaving 3 bases unmatched.

This clone was observed once. The genes are TRBV29-1 and TRBJ2-1, with 12 bases matching TRBD2. The V and J ends lost 5 bases and 0 bases, in that order; junction bases with no gene match: 11. This CDR3 is 18 amino acids long. Germline V lookup: CDR1 SQVTM, CDR2 ANQGSEA. The CDR3 DNA is TGCAGCGTTACCCTACGACTAGCGGGGGTTGGCTCCTACAATGAGCAGTTCTTC. Its translation is CSVTLRLAGVGSYNEQFF.

The chain couples TRBV2 to TRBJ2-2; 9 bases fit TRBD1. Germline trimming cut 7 bases from V and 2 bases from J; bases unmatched to any gene: 5. Per germline, CDR1 SNHLY and CDR2 FYNNEI. The length of the CDR3 is 15 residues. The CDR3 sequence: CASMRDRVNTGELFF. The DNA of the CDR3 is TGTGCCAGCATGCGGGACAGGGTAAACACCGGGGAGCTGTTTTTT.

This clone occurred once. The rearrangement joins TRBV9 to TRBJ1-5, with 7 bases aligning to TRBD1. Germline loops: CDR1 SGDLS, CDR2 YYNGEE. The CDR3 loop spans 12 amino acids. The CDR3 spells CACTGEDQPQHF. The CDR3 DNA reads as TGTGCTTGTACAGGGGAGGATCAGCCCCAGCATTTT.

The rearrangement uses TRBV5-5 and TRBJ1-6; 8 bases agree with TRBD1. Germline assignment: CDR1 SGHKS and CDR2 YYEKEE (reference sequence). CDR3 length equals 15 residues. V lost 4 bases, J lost 8 bases, and 8 bases stayed unmatched. CDR3 sequence: CASSPAGQVYSPLHF. In nucleotides, the CDR3 is TGTGCCAGCAGCCCCGCGGGACAGGTTTATTCACCCCTCCACTTT.

The chain carries TRBV11-2 and TRBJ2-2, with TRBD2 matching 8 bases. The germline CDR1 and CDR2 sequences are SGHAT and FQNNGV. The length of the CDR3 is 18 residues. The J segment lost 7 bases and the V segment lost 1 base, leaving 14 bases of the junction unmatched. The DNA of the CDR3 is TGTGCCAGCAGCTTAGGTCTTTCGCGGGAGGTGAATATCGGGGAGCTGTTTTTT. The encoded protein is CASSLGLSREVNIGELFF.

This chain links TRBV19 with TRBJ1-5, with D possibly being TRBD1 (5 bases). Trimming took 5 bases from V and 2 from J, leaving 19 bases between them. Per the germline V gene, CDR1 is LNHDA and CDR2 is SQIVND (reference sequence). The CDR3 loop spans 17 amino acids. The CDR3 DNA reads as TGTGCCAGTAGTTCCCCGGGACTGGGTTTGGGCAATCAGCCCCAGCATTTT. The encoded protein is CASSSPGLGLGNQPQHF.

V is TRBV9 and J is TRBJ2-7, with TRBD1 identical over 8 bases. Losses at the gene ends were 2 bases for V and 7 bases for J; bases not matched to a gene: 11. CDR3 length: 15 residues. The V gene's germline CDR1 is SGDLS and CDR2 YYNGEE. The CDR3 bases are TGTGCCAGCAGCGTGGAAGCGCAGGGGGCAGGGGAGCAGTACTTC. Translation: CASSVEAQGAGEQYF.

The rearrangement links TRBV10-3 to TRBJ1-3; no definite D call. With 0 bases removed from V and 2 bases from J, the gap between germline ends came to 11 bases. Germline V gene sequence: CDR1 ENHRY, CDR2 SYGVKD. CDR3 length: 16 amino acids. The CDR3 sequence: CAISESGLGTGNTIYF. The DNA for the CDR3 is TGTGCCATCAGTGAGTCTGGGCTGGGTACTGGAAACACCATATATTTT.